This note documents a single T cell receptor (beta chain) sequence. The germline V gene encodes CDR1 SEHNR and CDR2 FQNEAQ (reference sequence). CDR3 length: 15 residues. V dropped 5 bases and J dropped 0 bases, with 11 bases sitting between them. These data are taken from a study of cytomegalovirus exposure and HLA in healthy donors. 60 Vbeta and 13 Jbeta primers were used in PCR. The method was immunoSEQ multiplex PCR; TCRdb's version includes in-frame clones alone and lacks a portion of them. The table shows roughly 100,000 clones, with 78% occurring only once. This TCR was recovered from a man aged 25 to 40 in good health and CMV-seronegative. Material: PBMCs. The rearrangement uses TRBV7-9 and TRBJ2-1; D is possibly TRBD1 (6 bases). The DNA for the CDR3 is TGTGCCAGCAGCGCAGACAGGAGCTCCTACAATGAGCAGTTCTTC. Translated: CASSADRSSYNEQFF.